The following is a T cell receptor beta chain sequence with its context. The data belong to a study of CD8 T cells in Susac syndrome. When the RNA was reverse transcribed, random hexamers were used with an input of roughly 0.45 to 1 ug. Via MiXCR, TCRdb re-called the immunoSEQ multiplex PCR reads, giving one row per CDR3 protein. The sample includes some 100,000 distinct CDR3 sequences, around 90% of them seen just once. Trimming cost V 4 bases and J 5 bases, with 11 bases left between them. The CDR3 runs to 13 residues. From germline, CDR1 is SNHLY and CDR2 FYNNEI. Input material: CD4+ T cells from PBMCs. The TCR was taken from a human donor in good health. This rearrangement joins TRBV2 to TRBJ2-5; D is unresolved. The CDR3 DNA is TGTGCCAGCAGTGTGAAGCTCCGGGAGACCCAGTACTTC. This translates into CASSVKLRETQYF. Drawing the rest from reference TRBV2 and TRBJ2-5, the complete variable domain is EPEVTQTPSHQVTQMGQEVILRCVPISNHLYFYWYRQILGQKVEFLVSFYNNEISEKSEIFDDQFSVERPDGSNFTLKIRSTKLEDSAMYFCASSVKLRETQYFGPGTRLLVL.